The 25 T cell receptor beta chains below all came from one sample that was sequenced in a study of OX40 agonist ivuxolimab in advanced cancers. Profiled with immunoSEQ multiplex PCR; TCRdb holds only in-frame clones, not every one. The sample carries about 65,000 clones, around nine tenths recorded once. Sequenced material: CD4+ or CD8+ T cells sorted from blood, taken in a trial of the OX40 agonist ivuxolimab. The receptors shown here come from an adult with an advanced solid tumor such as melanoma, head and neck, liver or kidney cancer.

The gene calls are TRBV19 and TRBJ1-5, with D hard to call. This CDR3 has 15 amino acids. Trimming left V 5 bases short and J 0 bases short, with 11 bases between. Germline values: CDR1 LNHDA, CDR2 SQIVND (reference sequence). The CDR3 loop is CASSVRVYSNQPQHF. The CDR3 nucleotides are TGTGCCAGTAGTGTTCGTGTGTATAGCAATCAGCCCCAGCATTTT.

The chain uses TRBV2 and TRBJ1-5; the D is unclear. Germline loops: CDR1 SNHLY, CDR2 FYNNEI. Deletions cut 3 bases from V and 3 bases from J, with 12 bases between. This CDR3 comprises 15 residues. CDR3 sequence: CASSDRGRINQPQHF. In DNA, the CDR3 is TGTGCCAGCAGTGACAGAGGACGGATCAATCAGCCCCAGCATTTT.

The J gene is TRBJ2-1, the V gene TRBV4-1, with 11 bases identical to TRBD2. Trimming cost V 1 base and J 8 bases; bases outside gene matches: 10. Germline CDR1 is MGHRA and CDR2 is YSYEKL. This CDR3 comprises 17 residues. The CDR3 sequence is CASSQAEVAGGPHEQFF. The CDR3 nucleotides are TGCGCCAGCAGCCAAGCGGAGGTAGCGGGGGGGCCCCATGAGCAGTTCTTC.

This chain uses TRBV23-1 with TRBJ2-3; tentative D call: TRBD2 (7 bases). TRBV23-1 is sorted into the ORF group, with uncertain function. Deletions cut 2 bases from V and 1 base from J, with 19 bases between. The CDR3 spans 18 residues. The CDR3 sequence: CASSQNLPGGGGTDTQYF. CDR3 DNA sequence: TGCGCCAGCAGTCAAAACCTTCCTGGGGGGGGCGGCACAGATACGCAGTATTTT.

CDR3 coding DNA: TGTGCCAGCTCACCACGGGAGGAGAACACTGAAGCTTTCTTT. Its translation is CASSPREENTEAFF. The genes are TRBV18 and TRBJ1-1; no firm D call. V lost 1 base, J lost 1 base, and 7 bases lay in between. CDR3 size: 14 residues. CDR1 and CDR2 from the germline V gene are KGHSH and LQKENI.

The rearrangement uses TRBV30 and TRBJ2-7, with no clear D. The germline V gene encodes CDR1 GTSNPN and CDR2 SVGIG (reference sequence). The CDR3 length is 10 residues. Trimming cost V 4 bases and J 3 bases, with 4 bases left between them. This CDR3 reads CAWMGYEQYF. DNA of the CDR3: TGTGCCTGGATGGGCTACGAGCAGTACTTC.

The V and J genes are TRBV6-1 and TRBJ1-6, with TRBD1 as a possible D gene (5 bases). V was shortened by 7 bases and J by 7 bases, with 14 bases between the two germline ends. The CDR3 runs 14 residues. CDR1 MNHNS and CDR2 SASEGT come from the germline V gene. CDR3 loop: CASMTRQLNSPLHF. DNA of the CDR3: TGTGCCAGCATGACCCGACAGCTAAATTCACCCCTCCACTTT.

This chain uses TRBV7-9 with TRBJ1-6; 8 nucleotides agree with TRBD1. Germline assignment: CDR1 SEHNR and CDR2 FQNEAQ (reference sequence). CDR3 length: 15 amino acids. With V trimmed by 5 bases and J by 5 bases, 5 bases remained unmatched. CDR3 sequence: CASSSQGADNSPLHF. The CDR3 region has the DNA TGTGCCAGCAGCAGTCAGGGGGCGGATAATTCACCCCTCCACTTT.

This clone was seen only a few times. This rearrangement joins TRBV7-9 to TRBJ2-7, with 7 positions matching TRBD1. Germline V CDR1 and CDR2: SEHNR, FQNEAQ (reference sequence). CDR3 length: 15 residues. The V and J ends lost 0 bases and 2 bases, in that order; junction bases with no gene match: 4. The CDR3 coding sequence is TGTGCCAGCAGCTTAGCTGGAGACAGGGCCTACGAGCAGTACTTC. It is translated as CASSLAGDRAYEQYF.

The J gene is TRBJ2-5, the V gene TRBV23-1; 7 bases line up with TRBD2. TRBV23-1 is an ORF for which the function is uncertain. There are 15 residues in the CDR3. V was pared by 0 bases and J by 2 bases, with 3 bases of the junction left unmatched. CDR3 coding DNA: TGCGCCAGCAGTCAATCGAGGGGAGGGCAAGAGACCCAGTACTTC. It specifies CASSQSRGGQETQYF.

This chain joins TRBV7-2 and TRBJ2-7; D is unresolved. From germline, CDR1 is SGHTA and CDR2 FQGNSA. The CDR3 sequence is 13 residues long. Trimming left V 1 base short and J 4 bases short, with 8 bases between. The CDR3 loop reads CASSLGTEYEQYF. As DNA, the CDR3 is TGTGCCAGCAGCTTAGGGACGGAGTACGAGCAGTACTTC. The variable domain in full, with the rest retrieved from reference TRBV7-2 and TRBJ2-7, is GAGVSQSPSNKVTEKGKDVELRCDPISGHTALYWYRQSLGQGLEFLIYFQGNSAPDKSGLPSDRFSAERTGGSVSTLTIQRTQQEDSAVYLCASSLGTEYEQYFGPGTRLTVT.

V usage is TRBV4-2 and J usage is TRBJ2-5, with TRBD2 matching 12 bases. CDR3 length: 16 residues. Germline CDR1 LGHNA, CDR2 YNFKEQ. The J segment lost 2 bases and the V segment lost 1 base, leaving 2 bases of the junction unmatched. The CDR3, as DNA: TGTGCCAGCAGCCAAGGGACTAGCGGGATACAAGAGACCCAGTACTTC. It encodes CASSQGTSGIQETQYF.

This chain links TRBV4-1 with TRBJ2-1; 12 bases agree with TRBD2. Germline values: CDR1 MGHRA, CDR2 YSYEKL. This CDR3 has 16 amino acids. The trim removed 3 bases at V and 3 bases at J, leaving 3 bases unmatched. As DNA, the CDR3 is TGCGCCAGCAGCCACCAACTAGCGGGGGGCTACAATGAGCAGTTCTTC. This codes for CASSHQLAGGYNEQFF.

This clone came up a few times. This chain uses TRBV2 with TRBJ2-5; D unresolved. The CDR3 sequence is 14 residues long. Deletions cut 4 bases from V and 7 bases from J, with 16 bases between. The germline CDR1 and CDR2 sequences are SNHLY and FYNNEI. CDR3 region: CASSVGQTSGTQYF. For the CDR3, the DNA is TGTGCCAGCAGTGTAGGGCAGACCTCGGGGACCCAGTACTTC.

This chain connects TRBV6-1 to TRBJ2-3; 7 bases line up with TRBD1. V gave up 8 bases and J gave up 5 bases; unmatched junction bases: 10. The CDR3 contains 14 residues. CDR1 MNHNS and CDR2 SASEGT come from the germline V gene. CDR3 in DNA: TGTGCCAGCGATCGGGGACAGCGTAGAGATACGCAGTATTTT. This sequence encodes CASDRGQRRDTQYF.

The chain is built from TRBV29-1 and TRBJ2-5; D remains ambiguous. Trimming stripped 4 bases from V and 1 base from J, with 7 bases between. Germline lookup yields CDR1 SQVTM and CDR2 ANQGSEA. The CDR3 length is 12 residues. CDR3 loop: CSVVPSQETQYF. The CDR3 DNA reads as TGCAGCGTTGTCCCCTCCCAAGAGACCCAGTACTTC.

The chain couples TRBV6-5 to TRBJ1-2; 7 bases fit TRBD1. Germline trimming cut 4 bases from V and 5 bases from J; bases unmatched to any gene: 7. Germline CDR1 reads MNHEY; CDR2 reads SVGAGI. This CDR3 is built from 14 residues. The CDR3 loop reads CASSFGQAPYGYTF. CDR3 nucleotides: TGTGCCAGCAGTTTCGGACAGGCCCCATATGGCTACACCTTC.

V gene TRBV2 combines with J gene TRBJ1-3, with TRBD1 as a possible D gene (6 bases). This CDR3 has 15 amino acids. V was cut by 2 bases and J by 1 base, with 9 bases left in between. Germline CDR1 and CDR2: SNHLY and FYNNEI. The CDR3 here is CASSEQGFSGNTIYF. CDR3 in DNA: TGTGCCAGCAGTGAACAGGGGTTTTCTGGAAACACCATATATTTT. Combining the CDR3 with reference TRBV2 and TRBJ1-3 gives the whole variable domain EPEVTQTPSHQVTQMGQEVILRCVPISNHLYFYWYRQILGQKVEFLVSFYNNEISEKSEIFDDQFSVERPDGSNFTLKIRSTKLEDSAMYFCASSEQGFSGNTIYFGEGSWLTVV.

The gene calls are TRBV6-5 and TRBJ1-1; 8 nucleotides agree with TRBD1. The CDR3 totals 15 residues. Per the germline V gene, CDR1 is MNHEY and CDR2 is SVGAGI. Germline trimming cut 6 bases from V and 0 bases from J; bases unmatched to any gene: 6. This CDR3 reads CASSPTGAMNTEAFF. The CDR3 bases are TGTGCCAGCAGCCCGACAGGGGCCATGAACACTGAAGCTTTCTTT.

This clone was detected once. Written as DNA, the CDR3 is TGTGCCAGCTCTTTCAACAGGGATTCATGGGATGAGCAGTTCTTC. Protein: CASSFNRDSWDEQFF. The genes are TRBV18 and TRBJ2-1; D is possibly TRBD1 (6 bases). Germline V CDR1 and CDR2: KGHSH, LQKENI. Trimming removed 6 bases at V and 8 bases at J, with 20 bases between. The CDR3 extends over 15 amino acids.

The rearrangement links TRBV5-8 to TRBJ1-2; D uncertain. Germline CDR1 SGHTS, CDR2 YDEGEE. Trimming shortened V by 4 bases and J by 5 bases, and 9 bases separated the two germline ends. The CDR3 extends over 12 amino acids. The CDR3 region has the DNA TGTGCCAGCAGCCTCGAGAGATATGGCTACACCTTC. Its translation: CASSLERYGYTF.

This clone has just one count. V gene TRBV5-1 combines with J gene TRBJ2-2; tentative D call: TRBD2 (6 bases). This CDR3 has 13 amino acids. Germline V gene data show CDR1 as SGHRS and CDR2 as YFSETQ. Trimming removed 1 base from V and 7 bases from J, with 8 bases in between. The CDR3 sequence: CASSLRGSGELFF. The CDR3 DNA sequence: TGCGCCAGCAGCTTGCGGGGGAGCGGGGAGCTGTTTTTT.

This CDR3 reads CASSVGGENTGELFF. The CDR3 nucleotides read TGTGCCAGCAGCGTAGGAGGGGAAAACACCGGGGAGCTGTTTTTT. The chain carries TRBV9 and TRBJ2-2, with D possibly called TRBD1 or TRBD2 (5 bases each). The V end was cut by 0 bases, the J end by 2 bases, with 8 bases between. The germline V gene has CDR1 SGDLS and CDR2 YYNGEE. CDR3 length equals 15 residues.

CDR3 DNA: TGTGCCAGCTCACCCCGAGGGGAGACCCAGTACTTC. Its protein is CASSPRGETQYF. The chain couples TRBV18 to TRBJ2-5; tentative D call: TRBD2 (5 bases). This CDR3 is 12 amino acids long. CDR1 and CDR2 from the germline V gene are KGHSH and LQKENI. V lost 3 bases and J lost 5, with 7 bases in between.

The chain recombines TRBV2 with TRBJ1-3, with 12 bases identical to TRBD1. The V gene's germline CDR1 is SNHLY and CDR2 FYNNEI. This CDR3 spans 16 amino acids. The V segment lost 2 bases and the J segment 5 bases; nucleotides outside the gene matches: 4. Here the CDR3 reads CASSETGTGGRNTIYF. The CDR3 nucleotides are TGTGCCAGCAGTGAAACCGGGACAGGGGGCCGAAACACCATATATTTT.